A single sample is the source of the 32 T cell receptor beta chains below, sequenced in a study of blood T cell repertoires in COVID-19. The assay was immunoSEQ multiplex PCR, and TCRdb's table has in-frame clones only and misses some. The profile shows fewer than 75,000 clones, roughly 82% of them singletons. The sequencing input was peripheral blood. All receptors come from a human donor in a cohort sampled during active COVID-19.

V is TRBV5-1 and J is TRBJ2-2, with 10 bases matching TRBD1. The junction had 7 bases not matched to a gene; V was cut back by 4 bases and J by 4 bases. Germline V gene data show CDR1 as SGHRS and CDR2 as YFSETQ. The CDR3 loop spans 16 amino acids. The CDR3 sequence is CASSLDRGLGTGELFF. Here the CDR3 DNA reads TGCGCCAGCAGCCTAGACAGGGGGCTTGGCACCGGGGAGCTGTTTTTT.

This chain links TRBV19 with TRBJ2-7; D perhaps matches TRBD2 (6 bases). The germline CDR1 and CDR2 sequences are LNHDA and SQIVND (reference sequence). V shed 4 bases and J shed 4 bases, with 17 bases lying between them. The CDR3 spans 15 residues. The CDR3 is CASSTNPGRGYEQYF. In nucleotides, the CDR3 is TGTGCCAGTAGTACGAACCCGGGACGGGGGTACGAGCAGTACTTC.

This sequence joins TRBV6-6 and TRBJ1-3, with a weak D call TRBD1 (6 bases). The length of the CDR3 is 13 residues. Germline values: CDR1 MNHNY, CDR2 SVGAGI (reference sequence). The V and J ends lost 10 bases and 4 bases respectively, with 14 bases between them. The CDR3 sequence: CATYRAAGNTIYF. DNA for the CDR3: TGTGCCACATACAGGGCCGCCGGAAACACCATATATTTT.

The V call is TRBV2, the J call TRBJ2-2; 9 bases match TRBD2. Trimming at V came to 5 bases and at J to 8 bases, leaving 9 bases not matched to a gene. The germline CDR1 and CDR2 sequences are SNHLY and FYNNEI. The CDR3 is 15 residues long. The CDR3 nucleotides are TGTGCCAGCAGTAGGACTAGCGAGGCAGGGGGGGAGCTGTTTTTT. Its protein product is CASSRTSEAGGELFF.

The chain recombines TRBV9 with TRBJ2-5, with 8 bases that match TRBD2. After removal of 3 bases from V and 4 bases from J, the junction contained 8 bases not matched to a gene. This CDR3 has 15 amino acids. Germline lookup yields CDR1 SGDLS and CDR2 YYNGEE. For the CDR3, the DNA is TGTGCCAGCAGCGCCTTTCCCGGGGGGGGAGAGACCCAGTACTTC. It specifies CASSAFPGGGETQYF. The whole variable domain, remainder taken from reference TRBV9 and TRBJ2-5, is DSGVTQTPKHLITATGQRVTLRCSPRSGDLSVYWYQQSLDQGLQFLIQYYNGEERAKGNILERFSAQQFPDLHSELNLSSLELGDSALYFCASSAFPGGGETQYFGPGTRLLVL.

V is TRBV7-3 and J is TRBJ2-3, with D possibly matching TRBD1 (6 bases). This CDR3 spans 15 amino acids. The V end was cut by 2 bases, the J end by 3 bases, with 12 bases between. CDR1 SGHTA and CDR2 FQGTGA come from the germline V gene. The CDR3 loop is CASSLLGARTDTQYF. In DNA form, the CDR3 reads TGTGCCAGCAGCTTATTGGGGGCAAGGACAGATACGCAGTATTTT.

V is TRBV5-1 and J is TRBJ1-1, with 9 bases identical to TRBD1. The CDR3 is 15 residues long. Germline V lookup: CDR1 SGHRS, CDR2 YFSETQ. V shed 0 bases and J 8 bases; nucleotides not matched to a gene: 8. CDR3 sequence: CASSLVTGGITEAFF. In DNA form, the CDR3 reads TGCGCCAGCAGCTTGGTGACAGGGGGGATTACAGAAGCTTTCTTT.

The chain combines TRBV28 with TRBJ2-7; possible D gene TRBD1, 6 bases. V dropped 6 bases and J dropped 6 bases, with 18 bases sitting between them. Germline CDR1 MDHEN, CDR2 SYDVKM. CDR3 length: 14 amino acids. CDR3 protein: CASSSPGHLGEQYF. The CDR3 DNA sequence: TGTGCCAGCAGCTCTCCGGGACATCTCGGCGAGCAGTACTTC.

This clone was counted a single time. The V and J genes are TRBV4-1 and TRBJ1-1, with unresolved D. The V end lost 4 bases, the J end lost 4 bases, and 10 bases lay between the germline ends. The CDR3 has 13 amino acids. Germline values: CDR1 MGHRA, CDR2 YSYEKL. CDR3 residues: CASSPPAGTEAFF. The CDR3 DNA reads as TGCGCCAGCAGCCCACCGGCGGGCACTGAAGCTTTCTTT.

This clone was counted a few times. The genes are TRBV6-2 or TRBV6-3 and TRBJ2-5, with 8 positions matching TRBD2. The CDR3 loop spans 19 amino acids. The junction had 16 bases not matched to a gene; V was cut back by 0 bases and J by 4 bases. From germline, CDR1 is MNHEY and CDR2 SVGEGT. The CDR3 nucleotides read TGTGCCAGCAGTTACTCGAAAGTGTCCGCGGGGACTAGGGGAGAGACCCAGTACTTC. It encodes CASSYSKVSAGTRGETQYF.

The rearrangement links TRBV7-6 to TRBJ1-5, with TRBD1 as a possible D gene (6 bases). Trimming left V 1 base short and J 4 bases short, with 8 bases between. Germline CDR1 is SGHVS and CDR2 is FNYEAQ. CDR3 length: 14 residues. The CDR3 here is CASSLGRGNQPQHF. The DNA of the CDR3 is TGTGCCAGCAGCTTAGGCAGGGGAAATCAGCCCCAGCATTTT.

This sequence joins TRBV7-8 and TRBJ1-2; TRBD1 might be the D (5 bases). The CDR3 spans 14 residues. Trimming left V 1 base short and J 6 bases short, with 12 bases between. Germline V gives CDR1 SGHVS, CDR2 FQNEAQ. CDR3: CASSLEGQGNGYTF. The CDR3, as DNA: TGTGCCAGCAGCTTAGAAGGTCAGGGAAATGGCTACACCTTC.

This chain joins TRBV6-5 and TRBJ1-1; a possible D gene is TRBD1 (5 bases). The length of the CDR3 is 15 residues. Germline V gene lookup returns CDR1 MNHEY and CDR2 SVGAGI. The ends were cut back, 0 bases at V and 1 base at J, with 9 bases in the middle. The CDR3 protein is CASSYSWQGNTEAFF. The DNA of the CDR3 is TGTGCCAGCAGTTACTCGTGGCAGGGGAACACTGAAGCTTTCTTT.

The CDR3 bases are TGTGCCTGGAGTGTACGCGTTGCGACCGGGGAGCTGTTTTTT. This encodes CAWSVRVATGELFF. V gene TRBV30 combines with J gene TRBJ2-2; the D is unclear. Germline assignment: CDR1 GTSNPN and CDR2 SVGIG (reference sequence). This CDR3 has 14 amino acids. Trimming removed 0 bases at V and 5 bases at J, with 10 bases between.

This clone appeared once. The chain links TRBV5-6 to TRBJ1-1, with TRBD1 identical over 9 bases. There are 17 residues in the CDR3. Looked up from germline, CDR1 is SGHDT and CDR2 is YYEEEE. V trimming: 4 bases; J trimming: 4 bases; junction bases outside the gene matches: 14. In nucleotides, the CDR3 is TGTGCCAGCAGCATCGGACAGGGGATTGGTTGGGCCACTGAAGCTTTCTTT. It is translated as CASSIGQGIGWATEAFF.

The chain employs TRBV19 and TRBJ2-1, with 7 bases identical to TRBD1. Germline V gene data show CDR1 as LNHDA and CDR2 as SQIVND (reference sequence). CDR3 length equals 15 residues. With 9 bases clipped from V and 2 bases from J, the junction kept 10 bases outside the gene matches. DNA for the CDR3: TGTGCCAGCCGCCCTGACAGGGACCCCTACAATGAGCAGTTCTTC. It encodes CASRPDRDPYNEQFF.

This clone was seen a single time. The chain recombines TRBV19 with TRBJ1-3, with 10 bases matching TRBD1. The V and J ends lost 5 bases and 0 bases, in that order; junction bases with no gene match: 10. Germline V gene lookup returns CDR1 LNHDA and CDR2 SQIVND (reference sequence). This CDR3 contains 18 residues. The CDR3 DNA sequence: TGTGCCAGTAGTTGGACAGGGGGTTTGCCGAACTCTGGAAACACCATATATTTT. Its translation: CASSWTGGLPNSGNTIYF.

J is TRBJ1-6 and V is TRBV18; a weak D match, TRBD1 (6 bases). V was pared by 3 bases and J by 7 bases, with 16 bases between. Germline-derived CDR1 and CDR2 are KGHSH and LQKENI. This CDR3 is 16 amino acids long. The CDR3 loop reads CASSPGTGGRNSPLHF. The CDR3 nucleotides are TGTGCCAGCTCACCCGGGACCGGGGGGCGAAATTCACCCCTCCACTTT.

The chain employs TRBV27 and TRBJ2-7, with a weak D call TRBD1 (5 bases). Germline V gene lookup returns CDR1 MNHEY and CDR2 SMNVEV (reference sequence). The CDR3 is made up of 14 amino acids. V was pared by 3 bases and J by 2 bases, with 11 bases between. The CDR3 reads CASSFGGATYEQYF. CDR3 sequence (DNA): TGTGCCAGCAGTTTCGGTGGGGCAACCTACGAGCAGTACTTC.

The genes are TRBV20-1 and TRBJ2-1; no reliable D call. Trimming stripped 7 bases from V and 6 bases from J, with 7 bases between. Germline V gene data show CDR1 as DFQATT and CDR2 as SNEGSKA (reference sequence). This CDR3 contains 10 residues. This CDR3 reads CSGDLNEQFF. Written as DNA, the CDR3 is TGCAGTGGCGATCTCAATGAGCAGTTCTTC.

This chain connects TRBV10-1 to TRBJ1-1; D unclear. CDR1 is WNHNN, CDR2 SYGVQD, per germline (reference sequence). The CDR3 totals 16 residues. Trimming removed 5 bases at V and 4 bases at J, with 20 bases between. Here the CDR3 reads CASSPLRSALATEAFF. For the CDR3, the DNA is TGCGCCAGCAGTCCCTTGAGGAGTGCTTTGGCCACTGAAGCTTTCTTT.

This chain links TRBV5-8 with TRBJ2-5; D might be TRBD1 (6 bases). CDR1 and CDR2 from the germline V gene are SGHTS and YDEGEE. The CDR3 contains 17 residues. Deletions cut 0 bases from V and 5 bases from J, with 20 bases between. CDR3 DNA: TGTGCCAGCAGCTTGGTTCTGGGGACAAGAATATCGGAGACCCAGTACTTC. This translates into CASSLVLGTRISETQYF.

The J gene is TRBJ1-2, the V gene TRBV21-1; the table's D call, TRBD1, has no DNA check behind it. TRBV21-1 is a recognized pseudogene. This CDR3 has 15 residues. CDR3 in amino acids: CASSKDARGRKGYTF. In DNA form, the CDR3 reads TGTGCCAGCAGCAAAGACGCCAGGGGGCGAAAGGGCTACACCTTC.

The CDR3 DNA reads TGTGCCAGCAGCACAACAGGGATGCAAGAGACCCAGTACTTC. It yields the protein CASSTTGMQETQYF. The chain couples TRBV5-5 to TRBJ2-5; D may be TRBD1 (6 bases). Germline CDR1 reads SGHKS; CDR2 reads YYEKEE (reference sequence). The CDR3 is 14 amino acids. V was shortened by 4 bases and J by 2 bases, with 12 bases between the two germline ends.

V gene TRBV18 combines with J gene TRBJ1-1; 9 bases are a match to TRBD1. The V segment lost 4 bases and the J segment 5 bases; nucleotides outside the gene matches: 5. The length of the CDR3 is 14 residues. Germline loops: CDR1 KGHSH, CDR2 LQKENI. The CDR3 sequence is CASSLGQGLTEAFF. In DNA form, the CDR3 reads TGTGCCAGCTCACTGGGACAGGGATTAACTGAAGCTTTCTTT.

The rearrangement uses TRBV27 and TRBJ2-5; D gene uncertain. This CDR3 comprises 14 residues. Germline CDR1 is MNHEY and CDR2 is SMNVEV (reference sequence). V dropped 2 bases and J dropped 6 bases, with 13 bases sitting between them. The CDR3 here is CASSLGRLQQTQYF. CDR3 coding DNA: TGTGCCAGCAGTTTAGGCAGGCTCCAGCAGACCCAGTACTTC.

The genes are TRBV7-8 and TRBJ1-5, with D maybe TRBD1 (5 bases). This CDR3 spans 14 amino acids. Germline V gene lookup returns CDR1 SGHVS and CDR2 FQNEAQ. Trimming pared 5 bases from V and 7 bases from J, leaving 15 bases between. CDR3 amino acids: CASSGGTRGQPQHF. The CDR3 DNA reads TGTGCCAGCAGCGGGGGGACCCGCGGGCAGCCCCAGCATTTT.

The genes are TRBV2 and TRBJ1-3, with TRBD1 matching over 7 bases. This CDR3 contains 15 residues. Per germline, CDR1 SNHLY and CDR2 FYNNEI. Trimming cost V 5 bases and J 3 bases; bases outside gene matches: 7. The CDR3 here is CASSFQGDFGNTIYF. In DNA form, the CDR3 reads TGTGCCAGCAGTTTTCAGGGGGATTTTGGAAACACCATATATTTT.

This clone was counted a single time. The J gene is TRBJ2-7, the V gene TRBV25-1; D may be TRBD2 (5 bases). CDR3 length equals 13 residues. The V end was cut by 5 bases, the J end by 4 bases, with 12 bases between. The germline gives CDR1 MGHDK, CDR2 SYGVNS. The CDR3 bases are TGTGCCAGCAGTAGAGGGCGAGGATACGAGCAGTACTTC. Residues: CASSRGRGYEQYF.

The rearrangement links TRBV12-3 or TRBV12-4 to TRBJ2-7; 9 bases fit TRBD1. The ends lost 2 bases at V and 12 bases at J; junction bases unmatched: 5. The CDR3 runs 12 residues. The CDR3 sequence is CASSLSSGQGYF. The CDR3 region has the DNA TGTGCCAGCAGTTTAAGTTCGGGACAGGGGTACTTC.

The chain couples TRBV5-4 to TRBJ2-7, with 8 bases identical to TRBD2. Germline V CDR1 and CDR2: SGHNT, YYREEE (reference sequence). Losses at the gene ends were 0 bases for V and 3 bases for J; bases not matched to a gene: 5. The CDR3 is 15 amino acids. CDR3 bases: TGTGCCAGCAGCTTGGAGCGGGGGAACAACTACGAGCAGTACTTC. This encodes CASSLERGNNYEQYF.

This clone was counted a single time. The chain is built from TRBV11-2 and TRBJ2-3, with D perhaps TRBD2 (5 bases). V lost 5 bases and J 0 bases, leaving 12 bases between the germline ends. The CDR3 covers 15 residues. From germline, CDR1 is SGHAT and CDR2 FQNNGV. The CDR3 region has the DNA TGTGCCAGCAGCCCTTGGGGAGTTAGCACAGATACGCAGTATTTT. It yields the protein CASSPWGVSTDTQYF. Filled out from reference TRBV11-2 and TRBJ2-3, the complete variable domain reads EAGVAQSPRYKIIEKRQSVAFWCNPISGHATLYWYQQILGQGPKLLIQFQNNGVVDDSQLPKDRFSAERLKGVDSTLKIQPAKLEDSAVYLCASSPWGVSTDTQYFGPGTRLTVL.